This TCR beta chain was identified during a study of T and B cells in COVID-19 patients. In the study overall: Blood was sampled from COVID-19 patients who were either actively infected or recovered. Of approximately 21 active-infection patients, more than nine were critically ill with mechanical ventilation or extracorporeal membrane oxygenation. Active-infection patients were older, median 67 years, than recovered patients, median about 32 years. Whole-study findings and limits: At recovery TRB diversity and richness exceeded healthy donors, after highly clonal active COVID-19 repertoires.

There are a few counts of this clonotype. Its antigen remains unknown. Germline-derived CDR1 and CDR2 are MNHEY and SVGAGI. Trimming removed 8 bases at V and 3 bases at J, with 10 bases between. The CDR3 contains 12 residues. Each TRB amplification used roughly 240-550 ng of genomic DNA from blood. TRB rearrangements were amplified by multiplex PCR with BIOMED2 TRB-A/B primers. MiXCR was run by TCRdb on the multiplex PCR reads, yielding one entry per CDR3 protein. The data show about 20,000 distinct CDR3 sequences, under 30% seen once. This sequence originates from a human donor who had recovered from COVID-19. Sequenced sample: blood. The chain recombines TRBV6-5 with TRBJ1-2, with a tentative D call TRBD1 (6 bases). This CDR3 is CASGAGDYGYTF. The CDR3 DNA follows: TGTGCCAGCGGGGCAGGGGACTATGGCTACACCTTC.